A few counts support the clone carrying this TCR beta chain. Its antigen is undetermined. The Oncomine TCR Beta short-read assay generated sequence data from the DNA of cultured CD4+ T cells. TCRdb independently ran MiXCR on the PCR reads; one entry per CDR3 protein. The sample lists more than 13,000 distinct CDR3 sequences, roughly 28% occurring once. The treatment here: approximately 9-day PBMC culture with coronavirus spike peptide pools or control peptides (ViraFEST assay). The sample is drawn from a study of vaccination and CD4 T cells after COVID-19. Sample: cultured CD4+ T cells from blood. The TCR sequence derives from a human donor with COVID-19.

The CDR3 loop reads CATSGDRGTTYGYTF. In nucleotides, the CDR3 is TGTGCCACCAGCGGCGACAGGGGCACCACGTATGGCTACACCTTC. This chain connects TRBV15 to TRBJ1-2; 8 bases match TRBD1. This CDR3 is built from 15 residues. The junction had 10 bases not matched to a gene; V was cut back by 5 bases and J by 5 bases. Germline V gene lookup returns CDR1 LNHNV and CDR2 YYDKDF (reference sequence).